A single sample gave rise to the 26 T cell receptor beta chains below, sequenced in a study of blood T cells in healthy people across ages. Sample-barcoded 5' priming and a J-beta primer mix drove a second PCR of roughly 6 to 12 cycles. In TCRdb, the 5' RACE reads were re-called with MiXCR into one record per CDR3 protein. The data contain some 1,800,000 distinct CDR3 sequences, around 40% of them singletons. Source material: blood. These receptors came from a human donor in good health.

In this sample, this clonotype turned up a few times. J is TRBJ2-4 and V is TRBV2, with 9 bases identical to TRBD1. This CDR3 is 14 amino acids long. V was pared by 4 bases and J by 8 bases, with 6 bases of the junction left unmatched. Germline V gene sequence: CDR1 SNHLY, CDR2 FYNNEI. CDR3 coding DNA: TGTGCCAGCAGTGTTCCCGGGACAGGGTACATTCAGTACTTC. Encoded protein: CASSVPGTGYIQYF.

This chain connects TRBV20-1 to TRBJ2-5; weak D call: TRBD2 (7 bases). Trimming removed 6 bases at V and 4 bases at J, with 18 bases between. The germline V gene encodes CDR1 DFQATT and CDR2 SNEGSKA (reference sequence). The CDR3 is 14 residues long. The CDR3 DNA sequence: TGCAGTGCCACTCAAACAGGGAGGGGAGAGACCCAGTACTTC. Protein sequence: CSATQTGRGETQYF.

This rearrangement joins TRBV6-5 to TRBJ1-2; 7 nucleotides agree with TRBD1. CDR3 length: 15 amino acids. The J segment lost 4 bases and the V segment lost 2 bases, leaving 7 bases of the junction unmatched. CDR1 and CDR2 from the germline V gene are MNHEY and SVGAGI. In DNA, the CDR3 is TGTGCCAGCAGTTACGAACAGGGGATCTCCTATGGCTACACCTTC. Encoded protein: CASSYEQGISYGYTF.

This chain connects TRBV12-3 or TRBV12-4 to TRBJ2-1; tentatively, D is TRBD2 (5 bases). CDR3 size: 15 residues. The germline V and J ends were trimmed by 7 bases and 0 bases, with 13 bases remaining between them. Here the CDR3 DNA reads TGTGCCAGCATGGAGCGGCAAAGCTCCTACAATGAGCAGTTCTTC. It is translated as CASMERQSSYNEQFF.

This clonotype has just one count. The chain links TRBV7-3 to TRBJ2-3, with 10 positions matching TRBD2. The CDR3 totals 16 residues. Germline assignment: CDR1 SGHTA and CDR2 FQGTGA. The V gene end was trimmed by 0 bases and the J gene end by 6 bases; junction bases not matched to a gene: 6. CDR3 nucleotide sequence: TGTGCCAGCAGCTTAACGGCGTCTAGCGGGGGTGATACGCAGTATTTT. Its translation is CASSLTASSGGDTQYF. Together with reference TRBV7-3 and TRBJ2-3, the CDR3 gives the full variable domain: GAGVSQTPSNKVTEKGKYVELRCDPISGHTALYWYRQSLGQGPEFLIYFQGTGAADDSGLPNDRFFAVRPEGSVSTLKIQRTERGDSAVYLCASSLTASSGGDTQYFGPGTRLTVL.

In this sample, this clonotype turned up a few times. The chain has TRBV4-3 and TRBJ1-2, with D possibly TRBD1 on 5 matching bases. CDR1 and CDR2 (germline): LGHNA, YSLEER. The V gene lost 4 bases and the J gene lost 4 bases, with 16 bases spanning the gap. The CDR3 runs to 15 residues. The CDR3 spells CASSLLGQTLYGYTF. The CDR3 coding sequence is TGCGCCAGCAGCCTCCTGGGGCAGACCCTCTATGGCTACACCTTC.

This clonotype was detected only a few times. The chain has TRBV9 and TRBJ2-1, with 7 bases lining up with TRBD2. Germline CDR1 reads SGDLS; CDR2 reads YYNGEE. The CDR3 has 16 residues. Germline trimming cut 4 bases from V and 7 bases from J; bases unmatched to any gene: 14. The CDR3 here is CASSPGGRGWSNEQFF. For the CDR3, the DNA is TGTGCCAGCAGCCCCGGCGGGCGGGGGTGGAGTAATGAGCAGTTCTTC.

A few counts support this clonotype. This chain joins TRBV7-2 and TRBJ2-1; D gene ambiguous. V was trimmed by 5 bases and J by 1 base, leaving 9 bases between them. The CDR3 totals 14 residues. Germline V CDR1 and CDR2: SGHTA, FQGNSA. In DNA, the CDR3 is TGTGCCAGCAGCCGGCGGCCGTCCTACAATGAGCAGTTCTTC. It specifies CASSRRPSYNEQFF.

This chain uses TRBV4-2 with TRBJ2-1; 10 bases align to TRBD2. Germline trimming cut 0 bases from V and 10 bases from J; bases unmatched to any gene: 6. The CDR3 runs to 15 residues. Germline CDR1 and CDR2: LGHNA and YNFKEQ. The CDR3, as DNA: TGTGCCAGCAGCCAAGATGCCCAGCGGGGGGGCGAGCAGTTCTTC. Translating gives CASSQDAQRGGEQFF.

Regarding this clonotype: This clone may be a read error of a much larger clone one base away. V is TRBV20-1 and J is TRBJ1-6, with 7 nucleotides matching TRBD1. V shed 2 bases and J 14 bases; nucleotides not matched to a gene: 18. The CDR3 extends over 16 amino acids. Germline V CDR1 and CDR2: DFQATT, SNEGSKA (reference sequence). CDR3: CSARSPAKQGSPTLHF. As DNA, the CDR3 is TGCAGTGCTAGAAGCCCCGCAAAACAGGGGTCGCCAACCCTCCACTTT.

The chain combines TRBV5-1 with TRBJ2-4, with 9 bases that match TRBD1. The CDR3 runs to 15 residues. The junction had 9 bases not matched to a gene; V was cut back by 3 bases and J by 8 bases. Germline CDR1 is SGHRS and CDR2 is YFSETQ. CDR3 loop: CASSSKPGQGDIQYF. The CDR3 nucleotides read TGCGCCAGCAGCTCCAAACCGGGACAGGGTGACATTCAGTACTTC.

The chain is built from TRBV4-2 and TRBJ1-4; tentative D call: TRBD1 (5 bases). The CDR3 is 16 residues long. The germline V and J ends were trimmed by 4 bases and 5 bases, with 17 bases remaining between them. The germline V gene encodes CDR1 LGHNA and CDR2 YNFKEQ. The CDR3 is CASSPGAWGLNEKLFF. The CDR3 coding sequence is TGTGCCAGCAGCCCCGGGGCCTGGGGTTTGAATGAAAAACTGTTTTTT.

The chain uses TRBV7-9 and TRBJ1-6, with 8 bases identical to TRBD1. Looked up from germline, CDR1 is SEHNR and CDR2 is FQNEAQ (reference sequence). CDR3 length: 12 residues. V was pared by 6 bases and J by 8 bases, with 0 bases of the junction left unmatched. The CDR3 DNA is TGTGCCAGCAGGACAGGGGATTCACCCCTCCACTTT. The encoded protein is CASRTGDSPLHF. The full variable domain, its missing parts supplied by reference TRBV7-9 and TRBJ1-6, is DTGVSQNPRHKITKRGQNVTFRCDPISEHNRLYWYRQTLGQGPEFLTYFQNEAQLEKSRLLSDRFSAERPKGSFSTLEIQRTEQGDSAMYLCASRTGDSPLHFGNGTRLTVT.

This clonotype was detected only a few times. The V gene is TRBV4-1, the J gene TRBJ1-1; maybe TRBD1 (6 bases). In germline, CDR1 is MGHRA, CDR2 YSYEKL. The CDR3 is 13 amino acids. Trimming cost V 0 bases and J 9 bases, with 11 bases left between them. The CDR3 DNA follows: TGCGCCAGCAGCCAAGATCAGGGACAACAAGCTTTCTTT. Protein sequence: CASSQDQGQQAFF.

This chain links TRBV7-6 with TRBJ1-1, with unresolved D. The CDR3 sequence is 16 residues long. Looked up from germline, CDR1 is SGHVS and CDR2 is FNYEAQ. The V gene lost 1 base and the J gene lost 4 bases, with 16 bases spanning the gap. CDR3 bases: TGTGCCAGCAGCTTAGTCATCGGGGTGAGTAGCACTGAAGCTTTCTTT. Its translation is CASSLVIGVSSTEAFF.

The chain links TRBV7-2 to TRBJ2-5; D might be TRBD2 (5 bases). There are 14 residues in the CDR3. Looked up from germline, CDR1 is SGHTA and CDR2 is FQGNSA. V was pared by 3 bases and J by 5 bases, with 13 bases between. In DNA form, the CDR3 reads TGTGCCAGCAGCTTCGTTTCAAGGGAGGAGACCCAGTACTTC. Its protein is CASSFVSREETQYF.

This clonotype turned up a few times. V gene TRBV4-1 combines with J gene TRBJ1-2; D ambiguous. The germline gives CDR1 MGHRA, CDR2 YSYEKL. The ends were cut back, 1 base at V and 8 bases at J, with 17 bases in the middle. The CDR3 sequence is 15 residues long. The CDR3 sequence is CASSQVVPTLKGYTF. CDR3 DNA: TGCGCCAGCAGCCAAGTCGTTCCAACACTAAAGGGCTACACCTTC.

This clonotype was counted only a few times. The CDR3 here is CASSQAFQPQHF. For the CDR3, the DNA is TGTGCCAGCAGCCAAGCTTTTCAGCCCCAGCATTTT. The gene calls are TRBV3-1 and TRBJ1-5; D is unclear. Per germline, CDR1 LGHDT and CDR2 YNNKEL (reference sequence). This CDR3 has 12 amino acids. Trimming took 1 base from V and 6 from J, leaving 4 bases between them.

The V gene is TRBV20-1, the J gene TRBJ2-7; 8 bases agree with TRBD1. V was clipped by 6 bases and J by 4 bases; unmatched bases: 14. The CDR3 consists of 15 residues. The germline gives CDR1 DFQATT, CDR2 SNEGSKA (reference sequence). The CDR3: CSAGERTGTLYEQYF. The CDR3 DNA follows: TGCAGTGCGGGCGAGCGGACAGGGACACTTTACGAGCAGTACTTC.

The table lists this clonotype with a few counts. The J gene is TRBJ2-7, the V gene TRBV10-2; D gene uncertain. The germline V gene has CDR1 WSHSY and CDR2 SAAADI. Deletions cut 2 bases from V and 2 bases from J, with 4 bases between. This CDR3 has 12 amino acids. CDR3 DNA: TGCGCCAGCAGTGAGAATACCTACGAGCAGTACTTC. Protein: CASSENTYEQYF.

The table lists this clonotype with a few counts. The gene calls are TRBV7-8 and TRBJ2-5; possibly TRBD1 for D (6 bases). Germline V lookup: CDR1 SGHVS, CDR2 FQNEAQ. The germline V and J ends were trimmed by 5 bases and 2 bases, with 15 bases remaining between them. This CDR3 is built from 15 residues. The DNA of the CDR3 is TGTGCCAGCAGCGGGCCCGGGACACGACAAGAGACCCAGTACTTC. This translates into CASSGPGTRQETQYF.

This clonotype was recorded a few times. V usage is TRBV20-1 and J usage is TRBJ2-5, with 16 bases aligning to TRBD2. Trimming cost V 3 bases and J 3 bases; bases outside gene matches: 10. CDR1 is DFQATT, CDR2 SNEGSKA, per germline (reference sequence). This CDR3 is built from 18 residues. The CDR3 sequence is CSASLMGTSGGDKETQYF. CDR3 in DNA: TGCAGTGCTAGTTTGATGGGGACTAGCGGGGGGGACAAAGAGACCCAGTACTTC.

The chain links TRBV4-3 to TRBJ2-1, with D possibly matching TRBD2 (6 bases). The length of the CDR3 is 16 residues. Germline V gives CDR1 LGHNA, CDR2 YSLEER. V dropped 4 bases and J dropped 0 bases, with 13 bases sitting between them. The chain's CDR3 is CASSPLEGSSYNEQFF. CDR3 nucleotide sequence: TGCGCCAGCAGCCCCCTGGAGGGGAGCTCCTACAATGAGCAGTTCTTC.

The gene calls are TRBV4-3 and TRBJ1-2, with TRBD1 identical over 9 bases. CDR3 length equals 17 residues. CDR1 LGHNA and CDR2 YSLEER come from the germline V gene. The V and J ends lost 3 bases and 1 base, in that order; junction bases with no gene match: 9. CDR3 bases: TGCGCCAGCAGCCAGAACAACAGGGGGCCGGGTAACTATGGCTACACCTTC. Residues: CASSQNNRGPGNYGYTF.

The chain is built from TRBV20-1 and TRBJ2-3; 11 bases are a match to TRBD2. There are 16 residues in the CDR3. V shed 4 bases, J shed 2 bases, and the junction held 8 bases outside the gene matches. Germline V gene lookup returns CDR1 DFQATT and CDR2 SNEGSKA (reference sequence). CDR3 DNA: TGCAGTGCTACCGACCTACTAGCGGGGGACACAGATACGCAGTATTTT. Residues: CSATDLLAGDTDTQYF.

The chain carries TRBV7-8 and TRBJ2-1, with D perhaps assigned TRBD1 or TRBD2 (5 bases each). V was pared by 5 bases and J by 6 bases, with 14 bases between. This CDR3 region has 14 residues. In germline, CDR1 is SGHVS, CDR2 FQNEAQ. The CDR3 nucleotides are TGTGCCAGCAGCACGGGAAGGGGTTCCAATGAGCAGTTCTTC. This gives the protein CASSTGRGSNEQFF.